The next 4 T cell receptor beta chains were all read from a single sample in a study of cytomegalovirus exposure and HLA in healthy donors. PCR was performed using 60 Vbeta and 13 Jbeta primers. This table comes from immunoSEQ multiplex PCR, and its TCRdb copy is limited to in-frame clones, with some not included. The sample shows around 130,000 clones, 80% of them seen only once. The sequencing input was PBMCs. The receptors stem from a female donor in good health and CMV-seronegative.

The chain couples TRBV28 to TRBJ2-7; 10 bases are a match to TRBD1. The CDR3 runs 15 residues. Germline CDR1 is MDHEN and CDR2 is SYDVKM. Trimming took 4 bases from V and 6 from J; bases not matched to a gene: 9. The CDR3 DNA follows: TGTGCCAGCAGTTCCCTAGACAGGGGGCTAGCCGAGCAGTACTTC. Its translation is CASSSLDRGLAEQYF.

The CDR3 DNA reads as TGCGCCAGCAGCCAAGCCCCCGGGACAAGGAGCTACGAGCAGTACTTC. It encodes CASSQAPGTRSYEQYF. The chain recombines TRBV4-1 with TRBJ2-7; TRBD1 is a possible D gene (6 bases). The germline gives CDR1 MGHRA, CDR2 YSYEKL. The V gene lost 1 base and the J gene lost 3 bases, with 16 bases spanning the gap. There are 16 residues in the CDR3.

The V call is TRBV28, the J call TRBJ2-7; 7 nucleotides match TRBD2. J gave up 3 bases and V 1 base, and 3 bases lay outside the gene matches. CDR3 length equals 14 residues. Per germline, CDR1 MDHEN and CDR2 SYDVKM. This CDR3 is CASSLSLAIYEQYF. The CDR3 DNA reads as TGTGCCAGCAGTTTATCACTAGCGATCTACGAGCAGTACTTC.

The genes are TRBV30 and TRBJ2-1, with 14 bases matching TRBD2. The length of the CDR3 is 18 residues. V shed 2 bases, J shed 7 bases, and the junction held 13 bases outside the gene matches. CDR1 is GTSNPN and CDR2 is SVGIG in the germline V gene (reference sequence). CDR3 DNA: TGTGCCTGGAGTTCAGGGACTAGCGGGAGTGTAGTCGAGAATGAGCAGTTCTTC. Translating it yields CAWSSGTSGSVVENEQFF.